This TCR beta chain derives from a study of T-cell memory formation after mild COVID-19. Whole-study context: Largely donor-specific sequence clusters came from two donors.

5'RACE, which relied on constant-segment primers, yielded TCR alpha and TCR beta cDNA libraries carrying sample barcodes and UMIs. TCRdb redid the calling of the 5' RACE reads with MiXCR, one entry per CDR3 protein. The sample includes under 250,000 distinct CDR3 sequences, over 15% seen only once; the top ten take approximately 2.1%. Germline CDR1 reads LNHDA; CDR2 reads SQIVND (reference sequence). The CDR3 consists of 16 residues. V was clipped by 4 bases and J by 0 bases; unmatched bases: 6. Study outcomes and limitations: Some responding clones appeared in pre-infection memory, suggesting cross-reactive memory joined. Mostly located in CM and EM were contracting CD4+ clones, with contracting CD8+ clones located in EMRA.

To note about this clonotype: Antigen specificity is unknown.

The sequence was obtained from an adult woman who had mild COVID-19 (a few samples of this study predate the infection). Cell type and time point are not known. This chain connects TRBV19 to TRBJ2-1, with TRBD2 matching 7 bases. The specimen sequenced was PBMCs or a T cell subset sorted from them (not recorded which). The CDR3 sequence: CASSTLAGSSYNEQFF. The CDR3 nucleotides are TGTGCCAGTAGTACCTTAGCGGGTAGCTCCTACAATGAGCAGTTCTTC.